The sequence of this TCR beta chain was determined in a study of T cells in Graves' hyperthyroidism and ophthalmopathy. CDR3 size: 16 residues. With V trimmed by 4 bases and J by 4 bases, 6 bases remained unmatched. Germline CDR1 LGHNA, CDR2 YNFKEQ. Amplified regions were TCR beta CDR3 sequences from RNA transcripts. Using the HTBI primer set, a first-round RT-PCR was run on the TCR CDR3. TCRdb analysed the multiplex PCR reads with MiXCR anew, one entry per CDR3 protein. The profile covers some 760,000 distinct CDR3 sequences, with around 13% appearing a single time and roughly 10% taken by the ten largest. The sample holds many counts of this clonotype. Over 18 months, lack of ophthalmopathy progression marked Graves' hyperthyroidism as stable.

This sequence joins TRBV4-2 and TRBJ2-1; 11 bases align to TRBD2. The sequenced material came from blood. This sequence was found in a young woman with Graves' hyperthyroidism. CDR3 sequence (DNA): TGTGCCAGCAGCCTCCCGACTAGCGGGACTTACAATGAGCAGTTCTTC. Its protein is CASSLPTSGTYNEQFF.